The entry that follows covers one T cell receptor (beta chain) sequence. Its antigen remains unknown. The data stem from a study of T cell repertoires in cytomegalovirus infection. TCRdb ran MiXCR on the reads and lists one entry per CDR3 protein. The sample lists about 85,000 distinct CDR3 sequences, approximately 46% seen once, with more than 85% in the top ten. The CDR3 length is 14 residues. With 5 bases clipped from V and 10 bases from J, the junction kept 11 bases outside the gene matches. CDR1 and CDR2 (germline): SGHVS, FNYEAQ. This receptor was taken from a human donor in good health (CMV status not recorded). Some clones in this sample may be carry-over from other donors' samples. The chain joins TRBV7-6 to TRBJ1-5, with 7 bases matching TRBD1. The source was CD8+ T cells from cultured PBMCs, collected from culture after CMV antigen stimulation. This CDR3 is CASSDPDRAGPQHF. The CDR3 DNA reads as TGTGCCAGCAGCGACCCTGACAGGGCCGGCCCCCAGCATTTT.